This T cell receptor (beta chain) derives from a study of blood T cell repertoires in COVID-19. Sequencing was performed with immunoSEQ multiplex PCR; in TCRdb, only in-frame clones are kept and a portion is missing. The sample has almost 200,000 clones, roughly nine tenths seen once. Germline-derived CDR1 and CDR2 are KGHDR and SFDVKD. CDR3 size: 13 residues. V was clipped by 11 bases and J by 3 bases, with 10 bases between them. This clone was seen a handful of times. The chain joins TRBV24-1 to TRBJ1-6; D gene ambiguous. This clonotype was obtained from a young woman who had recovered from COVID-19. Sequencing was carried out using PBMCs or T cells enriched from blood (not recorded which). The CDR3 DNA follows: TGTGCCATCATCGGAGGCTATAATTCACCCCTCCACTTT. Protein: CAIIGGYNSPLHF.